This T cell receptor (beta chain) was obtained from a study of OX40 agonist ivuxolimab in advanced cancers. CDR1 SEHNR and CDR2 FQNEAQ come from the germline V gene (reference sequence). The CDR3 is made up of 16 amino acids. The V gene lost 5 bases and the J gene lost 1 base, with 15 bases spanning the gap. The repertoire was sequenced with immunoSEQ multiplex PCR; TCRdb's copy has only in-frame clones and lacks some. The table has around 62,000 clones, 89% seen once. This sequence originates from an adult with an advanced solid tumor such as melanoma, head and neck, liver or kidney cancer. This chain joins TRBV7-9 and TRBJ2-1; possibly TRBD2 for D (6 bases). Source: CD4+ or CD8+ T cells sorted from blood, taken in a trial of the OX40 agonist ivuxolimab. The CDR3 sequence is CASSPIGEESYNEQFF. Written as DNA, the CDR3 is TGTGCCAGCAGCCCGATTGGGGAGGAATCCTACAATGAGCAGTTCTTC.